A single sample gave rise to the 29 T cell receptor beta chains below, sequenced in a study of blood T cell repertoires in COVID-19. Here immunoSEQ multiplex PCR was the method, and the copy in TCRdb shows in-frame clones only, minus some. Of some 83,000 clones listed, over 80% are singletons. Material: peripheral blood. These receptors all come from a man aged 45 to 65 with acute or convalescent COVID-19.

The chain is built from TRBV11-3 and TRBJ2-1; 7 nucleotides line up with TRBD2. The CDR3 sequence is 16 residues long. The V gene's germline CDR1 is SGHNT and CDR2 YENEEA. V shed 4 bases, J shed 6 bases, and the junction held 12 bases outside the gene matches. Here the CDR3 reads CASSSHGRRVINEQFF. CDR3 in DNA: TGTGCCAGCAGCTCGCACGGGAGGAGGGTTATCAATGAGCAGTTCTTC.

The gene calls are TRBV7-9 and TRBJ2-3, with a weak D call TRBD2 (6 bases). The CDR3 totals 15 residues. Trimming took off 5 bases at V and 4 bases at J, with 16 bases between the two ends. Germline V gives CDR1 SEHNR, CDR2 FQNEAQ (reference sequence). CDR3: CASSRYRLEADTQYF. CDR3 DNA: TGTGCCAGCAGCCGATACCGACTAGAAGCAGATACGCAGTATTTT.

The chain recombines TRBV7-3 with TRBJ1-6, with D possibly being TRBD1 (6 bases). Germline V gene lookup returns CDR1 SGHTA and CDR2 FQGTGA. The V end was cut by 1 base, the J end by 5 bases, with 15 bases between. This CDR3 region has 17 residues. The CDR3 protein is CASSLKGEGRDNSPLHF. The CDR3 DNA reads as TGTGCCAGCAGCTTAAAGGGGGAGGGGAGGGATAATTCACCCCTCCACTTT.

In its sample, this clone was seen once. The gene calls are TRBV18 and TRBJ2-4, with TRBD1 matching 8 bases. This CDR3 has 15 residues. In germline, CDR1 is KGHSH, CDR2 LQKENI. The V gene end was trimmed by 1 base and the J gene end by 3 bases; junction bases not matched to a gene: 2. CDR3 protein: CASSPRTGNKNIQYF. In DNA form, the CDR3 reads TGTGCCAGCTCACCACGGACAGGGAACAAAAACATTCAGTACTTC.

The chain is built from TRBV5-1 and TRBJ1-4, with 10 nucleotides matching TRBD1. Looked up from germline, CDR1 is SGHRS and CDR2 is YFSETQ. The V and J ends lost 2 bases and 8 bases, in that order; junction bases with no gene match: 3. There are 14 residues in the CDR3. This chain's CDR3 is CASSLGQGVEKLFF. The CDR3 DNA reads TGCGCCAGCAGCTTAGGACAGGGGGTGGAAAAACTGTTTTTT.

The chain uses TRBV7-2 and TRBJ2-7, with 7 bases lining up with TRBD1. The CDR3 sequence is 17 residues long. Germline CDR1 reads SGHTA; CDR2 reads FQGNSA. The V and J ends lost 5 bases and 7 bases, in that order; junction bases with no gene match: 20. As DNA, the CDR3 is TGTGCCAGCAGCGGAGCTCACGGGACAGCCCCCTGGGGGGAGCAGTACTTC. Amino acid sequence: CASSGAHGTAPWGEQYF. The full variable domain, in which reference TRBV7-2 and TRBJ2-7 provide the parts outside the CDR3, is GAGVSQSPSNKVTEKGKDVELRCDPISGHTALYWYRQSLGQGLEFLIYFQGNSAPDKSGLPSDRFSAERTGGSVSTLTIQRTQQEDSAVYLCASSGAHGTAPWGEQYFGPGTRLTVT.

Only a few counts were recorded for this clone. The V gene is TRBV9, the J gene TRBJ2-5; 8 bases align to TRBD2. The V gene's germline CDR1 is SGDLS and CDR2 YYNGEE. V lost 4 bases and J lost 5; bases outside the gene matches: 19. CDR3 length equals 18 residues. CDR3 nucleotides: TGTGCCAGCAGCAACCCGGGGATAGCGGGGCACCTCGTGGAGACCCAGTACTTC. Its protein product is CASSNPGIAGHLVETQYF.

The gene calls are TRBV13 and TRBJ1-1, with D hard to call. Germline V gene sequence: CDR1 PRHDT, CDR2 FYEKMQ (reference sequence). The CDR3 is 14 amino acids. V lost 4 bases and J 11 bases, leaving 20 bases between the germline ends. The CDR3 coding sequence is TGTGCCAGCAGCTCCGGACGGGAAGTTGAGGCGGCTTTCTTT. It yields the protein CASSSGREVEAAFF.

This chain joins TRBV7-9 and TRBJ1-4, with a tentative D call TRBD1 (6 bases). Trimming removed 4 bases from V and 8 bases from J, with 20 bases in between. The CDR3 has 16 residues. Germline V gene data show CDR1 as SEHNR and CDR2 as FQNEAQ (reference sequence). As DNA, the CDR3 is TGTGCCAGCAGCTCGCAGCTACAGGGAGAGGAGGAAAAACTGTTTTTT. This sequence encodes CASSSQLQGEEEKLFF.

This clone is a singleton in its sample. This rearrangement joins TRBV11-2 to TRBJ2-7, with 7 bases fitting TRBD1. V lost 6 bases, J lost 6 bases, and 11 bases stayed unmatched. The V gene's germline CDR1 is SGHAT and CDR2 FQNNGV. The CDR3 covers 14 residues. CDR3 loop: CASSSIKTGSEQYF. In DNA, the CDR3 is TGTGCCAGCAGTTCGATAAAGACAGGGAGCGAGCAGTACTTC.

This clone occurred once. In nucleotides, the CDR3 is TGTGCCAGCAGCCAAGCAGGGATTGCTCAACAGTACTTC. Encoded protein: CASSQAGIAQQYF. The genes are TRBV3-1 (or the pseudogene TRBV3-2) and TRBJ2-7, with a possible D match to TRBD1 (5 bases). Germline V gene lookup returns CDR1 LGHDT and CDR2 YNNKEL (reference sequence). The CDR3 totals 13 residues. Trimming removed 1 base from V and 10 bases from J, with 14 bases in between.

The rearrangement joins TRBV23-1 to TRBJ1-2; tentatively, D is TRBD1 (5 bases). TRBV23-1 is assigned to the ORF class and has an uncertain function. The CDR3 length is 16 residues. Trimming stripped 2 bases from V and 8 bases from J, with 21 bases between. CDR3 DNA sequence: TGCGCCAGCAGTCAAAGCCCCCACAGGTCCCTGTCCGGCTACACCTTC. Translation: CASSQSPHRSLSGYTF.

This clone has ten or more counts. The V gene is TRBV6-2 or TRBV6-3, the J gene TRBJ2-3; D remains unclear. The CDR3 consists of 12 residues. V lost 0 bases and J 9 bases, leaving 7 bases between the germline ends. The germline V gene has CDR1 MNHEY and CDR2 SVGEGT. In DNA, the CDR3 is TGTGCCAGCAGTTACTCGATAGAGACGCAGTATTTT. Its translation: CASSYSIETQYF.

This chain joins TRBV30 and TRBJ1-1; D unclear. The CDR3 has 13 residues. With 4 bases removed from V and 2 bases from J, the gap between germline ends came to 11 bases. Germline loops: CDR1 GTSNPN, CDR2 SVGIG (reference sequence). CDR3 in amino acids: CAWNWERNTEAFF. The CDR3 DNA reads TGTGCCTGGAATTGGGAGCGAAACACTGAAGCTTTCTTT.

The chain joins TRBV7-2 to TRBJ2-1, with TRBD1 matching 8 bases. The length of the CDR3 is 15 residues. CDR1 is SGHTA and CDR2 is FQGNSA in the germline V gene. After removal of 3 bases from V and 3 bases from J, the junction contained 4 bases not matched to a gene. In DNA form, the CDR3 reads TGTGCCAGCAGCTTCCAACAGGGGGGCTACAATGAGCAGTTCTTC. It specifies CASSFQQGGYNEQFF.

The gene calls are TRBV10-2 and TRBJ1-2; 11 bases agree with TRBD1. The length of the CDR3 is 14 residues. Germline-derived CDR1 and CDR2 are WSHSY and SAAADI. With V trimmed by 6 bases and J by 4 bases, 4 bases remained unmatched. The CDR3 DNA follows: TGCGCCAGCAGCGCGGACAGGGGGCTCTATGGCTACACCTTC. Protein sequence: CASSADRGLYGYTF.

The table lists this clone with a count of one. The chain couples TRBV6-2 or TRBV6-3 to TRBJ2-4, with D maybe TRBD2 (6 bases). Trimming took off 2 bases at V and 7 bases at J, with 18 bases between the two ends. This CDR3 has 16 amino acids. Germline CDR1 MNHEY, CDR2 SVGEGT. The chain's CDR3 is CASSYAGLVASNIQYF. The CDR3 nucleotides are TGTGCCAGCAGTTACGCGGGATTGGTAGCGTCGAACATTCAGTACTTC.

J is TRBJ1-2 and V is TRBV7-3; D is unclear. Trimming removed 0 bases at V and 6 bases at J, with 11 bases between. The CDR3 covers 14 residues. Germline assignment: CDR1 SGHTA and CDR2 FQGTGA. The CDR3 region is CASSLTGLEDGYTF. CDR3 nucleotide sequence: TGTGCCAGCAGCTTAACAGGACTGGAGGATGGCTACACCTTC.

The J gene is TRBJ2-7, the V gene TRBV9; 10 bases match TRBD2. The CDR3 length is 13 residues. V was pared by 8 bases and J by 2 bases, with 4 bases of the junction left unmatched. From germline, CDR1 is SGDLS and CDR2 YYNGEE. The CDR3: CARGSGRAYEQYF. The CDR3 DNA is TGTGCCAGGGGGAGCGGGAGGGCCTACGAGCAGTACTTC.

This chain links TRBV6-5 with TRBJ2-5; no clear D. Germline V gene data show CDR1 as MNHEY and CDR2 as SVGAGI. This CDR3 has 16 amino acids. V was pared by 2 bases and J by 9 bases, with 22 bases between. In DNA, the CDR3 is TGTGCCAGCAGTTACGGGCAGTTCTCCACCACGTCGTCCCAGTACTTC. This codes for CASSYGQFSTTSSQYF.

The V call is TRBV21-1, the J call TRBJ2-3; the table's D call TRBD2 went unverified against the DNA. TRBV21-1 is marked as a pseudogene. The CDR3 extends over 16 amino acids. The CDR3 nucleotides are TGTGCCAGCAGCGACCGACTAGCGGGTAGCACAGATACGCAGTATTTT. Amino acid sequence: CASSDRLAGSTDTQYF.

The genes are TRBV30 and TRBJ1-1, with 8 bases fitting TRBD1. After removal of 5 bases from V and 1 base from J, the junction contained 3 bases not matched to a gene. Germline V CDR1 and CDR2: GTSNPN, SVGIG (reference sequence). The CDR3 contains 13 residues. The CDR3 spells CAWLDRGNTEAFF. CDR3 sequence (DNA): TGTGCCTGGTTAGACAGGGGGAACACTGAAGCTTTCTTT.

The genes are TRBV9 and TRBJ2-1, with TRBD2 matching 8 bases. J lost 5 bases, V lost 0 bases, and 4 bases had no gene match. The CDR3 is 15 residues long. Germline assignment: CDR1 SGDLS and CDR2 YYNGEE. CDR3 DNA: TGTGCCAGCAGCGTAGTTGGACTAGCTGACAATGAGCAGTTCTTC. The encoded protein is CASSVVGLADNEQFF.

V and J are TRBV9 and TRBJ2-7; 7 positions agree with TRBD1. V shed 4 bases, J shed 6 bases, and the junction held 4 bases outside the gene matches. Germline loops: CDR1 SGDLS, CDR2 YYNGEE. The CDR3 runs 12 residues. CDR3 sequence reads: CASSTNRGEQYF. CDR3 nucleotides: TGTGCCAGCAGCACTAACAGGGGCGAGCAGTACTTC.

This chain joins TRBV3-1 (or the pseudogene TRBV3-2) and TRBJ2-7, with D unclear. Germline V gene sequence: CDR1 LGHDT, CDR2 YNNKEL (reference sequence). CDR3 size: 14 residues. The V gene lost 6 bases and the J gene lost 1 base, with 13 bases spanning the gap. CDR3 nucleotide sequence: TGTGCCAGCAGTACGGCGGCAATATCCTACGAGCAGTACTTC. Translation: CASSTAAISYEQYF.

This clone was seen once. The rearrangement links TRBV29-1 to TRBJ1-2, with 7 bases matching TRBD1. The CDR3 has 11 residues. Germline V gives CDR1 SQVTM, CDR2 ANQGSEA. The junction had 1 base not matched to a gene; V was cut back by 6 bases and J by 3 bases. The CDR3 region is CSVGTDYGYTF. The CDR3 coding sequence is TGCAGCGTCGGGACAGACTATGGCTACACCTTC.

The chain recombines TRBV29-1 with TRBJ1-2; TRBD1 might be the D (5 bases). The V end lost 6 bases, the J end lost 3 bases, and 8 bases lay between the germline ends. Germline loops: CDR1 SQVTM, CDR2 ANQGSEA. The CDR3 spans 11 residues. CDR3 bases: TGCAGCGTAGGGGCACACTATGGCTACACCTTC. Amino acid sequence: CSVGAHYGYTF. Combining the CDR3 with reference TRBV29-1 and TRBJ1-2 gives the whole variable domain SAVISQKPSRDICQRGTSLTIQCQVDSQVTMMFWYRQQPGQSLTLIATANQGSEATYESGFVIDKFPISRPNLTFSTLTVSNMSPEDSSIYLCSVGAHYGYTFGSGTRLTVV.

The V call is TRBV6-5, the J call TRBJ1-4; 11 positions match TRBD1. This CDR3 region has 15 residues. V lost 0 bases, J lost 12 bases, and 6 bases stayed unmatched. Germline lookup yields CDR1 MNHEY and CDR2 SVGAGI. CDR3 DNA sequence: TGTGCCAGCAGTTACTCCCGGGGGGGACAGGGGGAACTGTTTTTT. Translating gives CASSYSRGGQGELFF.

This clone was counted a single time. The rearrangement links TRBV10-3 to TRBJ2-7; 7 nucleotides match TRBD2. After removal of 2 bases from V and 4 bases from J, the junction contained 11 bases not matched to a gene. Germline loops: CDR1 ENHRY, CDR2 SYGVKD. This CDR3 comprises 16 residues. The CDR3 nucleotides read TGTGCCATCAGTGAGCAGGCCGGCCGGGGAGGGTACGAGCAGTACTTC. Amino acid sequence: CAISEQAGRGGYEQYF.